One sample yielded the 22 T cell receptor beta chains listed below, sequenced in a study of T cells after yellow fever vaccination. One entry per CDR3 protein, called by TCRdb with MiXCR from the 5' RACE reads. The sample yields about 580,000 distinct CDR3 sequences, about a sixth seen once. The specimen was PBMCs, collected 5 to 6 days after the first yellow fever vaccination. All receptors come from a man aged 18 to 29 who received the YFV17D yellow fever vaccine.

This chain uses TRBV2 with TRBJ2-2; 8 bases line up with TRBD1. The CDR3 runs 14 residues. Germline V gives CDR1 SNHLY, CDR2 FYNNEI. Trimming removed 6 bases from V and 3 bases from J; junction bases left unmatched: 3. The CDR3 DNA sequence: TGTGCCAGCAGGGACAGGGAGGACACCGGGGAGCTGTTTTTT. It codes for CASRDREDTGELFF. Drawing the rest from reference TRBV2 and TRBJ2-2, the complete variable domain is EPEVTQTPSHQVTQMGQEVILRCVPISNHLYFYWYRQILGQKVEFLVSFYNNEISEKSEIFDDQFSVERPDGSNFTLKIRSTKLEDSAMYFCASRDREDTGELFFGEGSRLTVL.

The chain employs TRBV12-3 or TRBV12-4 and TRBJ2-7; 11 nucleotides align to TRBD1. This CDR3 is built from 14 residues. With V trimmed by 10 bases and J by 6 bases, 11 bases remained unmatched. The CDR3 DNA follows: TGTGCCATCAGCGTCGGGGACAGGGGGTCCGAGCAGTACTTC. This codes for CAISVGDRGSEQYF.

The chain carries TRBV4-3 and TRBJ2-2, with D possibly being TRBD1 or TRBD2 (5 bases each). From germline, CDR1 is LGHNA and CDR2 YSLEER. This CDR3 contains 18 residues. V shed 2 bases and J shed 1 base, with 17 bases lying between them. Here the CDR3 reads CASSQQLSGTLNTGELFF. In DNA form, the CDR3 reads TGCGCCAGCAGCCAACAGCTATCCGGGACCCTGAACACCGGGGAGCTGTTTTTT.

V is TRBV6-1 and J is TRBJ2-1; D assignment may be TRBD1 or TRBD2 (5 bases each). The V end was cut by 7 bases, the J end by 7 bases, with 17 bases between. CDR3 length equals 14 residues. CDR1 and CDR2 (germline): MNHNS, SASEGT. Here the CDR3 DNA reads TGTGCCAGCACTAACGGGGCAGGGTTGAATGAGCAGTTCTTC. Encoded protein: CASTNGAGLNEQFF.

In the case of this clonotype: Just one base apart from a much larger clone, this may be a read error. V is TRBV7-9 and J is TRBJ2-1; a weak D match, TRBD2 (6 bases). This CDR3 comprises 14 residues. Germline V gene sequence: CDR1 SEHNR, CDR2 FQNEAQ (reference sequence). The DNA of the CDR3 is TGTGCCAGCAGCTTAGGGACGGAGGGCCATGAGCAGATCTTC. Its protein is CASSLGTEGHEQIF. Together with reference TRBV7-9 and TRBJ2-1, the CDR3 gives the full variable domain: DTGVSQNPRHKITKRGQNVTFRCDPISEHNRLYWYRQTLGQGPEFLTYFQNEAQLEKSRLLSDRFSAERPKGSFSTLEIQRTEQGDSAMYLCASSLGTEGHEQIFGPGTRLTVL.

This sequence joins TRBV7-6 and TRBJ2-7; the D is unclear. V was trimmed by 1 base and J by 0 bases, leaving 19 bases between them. CDR3 length equals 18 residues. In germline, CDR1 is SGHVS, CDR2 FNYEAQ. CDR3 residues: CASSLVPTRTPSSYEQYF. In DNA form, the CDR3 reads TGTGCCAGCAGCTTAGTTCCGACCCGAACCCCGAGCTCCTACGAGCAGTACTTC.

This clonotype has just one count. V gene TRBV5-1 combines with J gene TRBJ2-5; maybe TRBD2 (6 bases). This CDR3 has 14 amino acids. CDR1 SGHRS and CDR2 YFSETQ come from the germline V gene. V was cut by 4 bases and J by 4 bases, with 14 bases left in between. CDR3 DNA: TGCGCCAGCAGCGGTGGACTATCGCGAGAGACCCAGTACTTC. Translating it yields CASSGGLSRETQYF.

This clonotype was found a few times. The genes are TRBV27 and TRBJ1-6, with D uncertain. The CDR3 has 16 residues. V lost 4 bases and J 8 bases, leaving 18 bases between the germline ends. Looked up from germline, CDR1 is MNHEY and CDR2 is SMNVEV (reference sequence). CDR3 residues: CASSSTFRPGYSPLHF. CDR3 DNA sequence: TGTGCCAGCAGTTCCACTTTCCGTCCCGGGTATTCACCCCTCCACTTT.

The chain is built from TRBV19 and TRBJ1-1, with D perhaps matching TRBD1 (6 bases). The V gene's germline CDR1 is LNHDA and CDR2 SQIVND (reference sequence). The V and J ends lost 5 bases and 1 base respectively, with 26 bases between them. This CDR3 has 19 residues. The CDR3 reads CASSARGLRDNSRNTEAFF. CDR3 nucleotides: TGTGCCAGTAGTGCCCGTGGTCTACGGGACAACTCCAGGAACACTGAAGCTTTCTTT.

The chain employs TRBV19 and TRBJ1-3; unclear D gene. This CDR3 comprises 15 residues. V gave up 5 bases and J gave up 3 bases, with 14 bases separating them. The germline V gene has CDR1 LNHDA and CDR2 SQIVND (reference sequence). The CDR3 is CASSPRRLGGNTIYF. Written as DNA, the CDR3 is TGTGCCAGTAGTCCCCGTCGGCTCGGTGGAAACACCATATATTTT. Full variable domain (remainder filled in from reference TRBV19 and TRBJ1-3): DGGITQSPKYLFRKEGQNVTLSCEQNLNHDAMYWYRQDPGQGLRLIYYSQIVNDFQKGDIAEGYSVSREKKESFPLTVTSAQKNPTAFYLCASSPRRLGGNTIYFGEGSWLTVV.

In this sample, this clonotype turned up a few times. V and J are TRBV7-9 and TRBJ1-4; D remains unclear. Trimming pared 6 bases from V and 6 bases from J, leaving 14 bases between. Germline CDR1 reads SEHNR; CDR2 reads FQNEAQ (reference sequence). The CDR3 runs to 14 residues. CDR3: CASSNTLSDEKLFF. Written as DNA, the CDR3 is TGTGCCAGCAGTAACACCCTTTCGGATGAAAAACTGTTTTTT.

V is TRBV7-6 and J is TRBJ1-4; D is undetermined. Trimming took 1 base from V and 5 from J, leaving 11 bases between them. The CDR3 spans 15 residues. Germline assignment: CDR1 SGHVS and CDR2 FNYEAQ. The CDR3 region is CASSLGAGSNEKLFF. The CDR3 DNA sequence: TGTGCCAGCAGCTTAGGGGCGGGTTCCAATGAAAAACTGTTTTTT.

The chain carries TRBV7-2 and TRBJ1-1; D is uncertain. V was shortened by 3 bases and J by 4 bases, with 9 bases between the two germline ends. The CDR3 totals 13 residues. Germline CDR1 and CDR2: SGHTA and FQGNSA. Here the CDR3 DNA reads TGTGCCAGCAGCTTTGACGCGGGCACTGAAGCTTTCTTT. As protein: CASSFDAGTEAFF.

This clonotype was seen a handful of times. The chain joins TRBV6-4 to TRBJ2-1, with D uncertain. CDR3 length: 13 residues. Between the trimmed V and J ends, which lost 7 bases and 2 bases, there was a span of 9 bases. Germline V gene data show CDR1 as MRHNA and CDR2 as SNTAGT. The CDR3 loop is CASTRRTYNEQFF. The CDR3 DNA follows: TGTGCCAGCACAAGGCGAACCTACAATGAGCAGTTCTTC.

J is TRBJ2-5 and V is TRBV11-1, with D possibly matching TRBD1 (6 bases). The CDR3 extends over 15 amino acids. V lost 5 bases, J lost 5 bases, and 18 bases lay in between. Germline CDR1 SGHAT, CDR2 FQDESV (reference sequence). CDR3 bases: TGTGCCAGCAGCCCCCTTTGGGGGCGATCGGAGACCCAGTACTTC. As protein: CASSPLWGRSETQYF.

This clonotype was picked up a small number of times. The chain employs TRBV10-3 and TRBJ2-1; TRBD2 aligns across 12 bases. The germline V gene encodes CDR1 ENHRY and CDR2 SYGVKD. The CDR3 length is 15 residues. V was pared by 6 bases and J by 9 bases, with 9 bases of the junction left unmatched. Written as DNA, the CDR3 is TGTGCCATCAGGGCCCTGGCTAGCGGGGGGGTTGAGCAGTTCTTC. Protein sequence: CAIRALASGGVEQFF.

The V gene is TRBV7-3, the J gene TRBJ2-3, with TRBD2 matching over 9 bases. Germline-derived CDR1 and CDR2 are SGHTA and FQGTGA. The CDR3 length is 19 residues. The V and J ends lost 8 bases and 1 base, in that order; junction bases with no gene match: 19. CDR3 DNA sequence: TGTGCCAGCGGCCACGTCGGGCTAGCGGGGCGCGGCGGCACAGATACGCAGTATTTT. Translation: CASGHVGLAGRGGTDTQYF.

V gene TRBV5-1 combines with J gene TRBJ1-1; 7 bases match TRBD1. The ends lost 4 bases at V and 6 bases at J; junction bases unmatched: 9. Germline V gene lookup returns CDR1 SGHRS and CDR2 YFSETQ. This CDR3 spans 14 amino acids. The CDR3 protein is CASSPGGGESEAFF. CDR3 in DNA: TGCGCCAGCAGCCCAGGGGGGGGCGAGTCTGAAGCTTTCTTT.

Note on this clonotype: This may arise from a read error, as a much more abundant clone is one base away. V and J are TRBV6-2 or TRBV6-3 and TRBJ1-5, with TRBD1 as a possible D gene (5 bases). Trimming removed 4 bases at V and 4 bases at J, with 8 bases between. The CDR3 is 13 amino acids. CDR1 MNHEY and CDR2 SVGEGT come from the germline V gene. The CDR3 loop reads CASSWSGNQPQHF. CDR3 sequence (DNA): TGTGCCAGCAGTTGGTCAGGGAATCAGCCCCAGCATTTT.

This chain joins TRBV12-3 or TRBV12-4 and TRBJ2-7; 8 nucleotides agree with TRBD1. The CDR3 loop spans 14 amino acids. Trimming at V came to 10 bases and at J to 4 bases, leaving 12 bases not matched to a gene. Here the CDR3 reads CATAPTGEGYEQYF. The CDR3 bases are TGTGCCACCGCCCCGACAGGGGAAGGTTACGAGCAGTACTTC.

There are a few counts of this clonotype. The CDR3: CASSPQTETQYF. The CDR3 nucleotides are TGCGCCAGCAGCCCTCAAACAGAGACCCAGTACTTC. This chain uses TRBV4-3 with TRBJ2-5; no definite D call. Trimming left V 4 bases short and J 4 bases short, with 7 bases between. Germline V lookup: CDR1 LGHNA, CDR2 YSLEER. The CDR3 covers 12 residues.

This clonotype was counted between two and nine times. The chain uses TRBV7-2 and TRBJ2-3, with D maybe TRBD1 (5 bases). V was trimmed by 2 bases and J by 4 bases, leaving 13 bases between them. CDR1 is SGHTA, CDR2 FQGNSA, per germline. The CDR3 extends over 15 amino acids. CDR3 protein: CASSLQGGRSDTQYF. CDR3 bases: TGTGCCAGCAGCTTACAGGGTGGACGTTCAGATACGCAGTATTTT.